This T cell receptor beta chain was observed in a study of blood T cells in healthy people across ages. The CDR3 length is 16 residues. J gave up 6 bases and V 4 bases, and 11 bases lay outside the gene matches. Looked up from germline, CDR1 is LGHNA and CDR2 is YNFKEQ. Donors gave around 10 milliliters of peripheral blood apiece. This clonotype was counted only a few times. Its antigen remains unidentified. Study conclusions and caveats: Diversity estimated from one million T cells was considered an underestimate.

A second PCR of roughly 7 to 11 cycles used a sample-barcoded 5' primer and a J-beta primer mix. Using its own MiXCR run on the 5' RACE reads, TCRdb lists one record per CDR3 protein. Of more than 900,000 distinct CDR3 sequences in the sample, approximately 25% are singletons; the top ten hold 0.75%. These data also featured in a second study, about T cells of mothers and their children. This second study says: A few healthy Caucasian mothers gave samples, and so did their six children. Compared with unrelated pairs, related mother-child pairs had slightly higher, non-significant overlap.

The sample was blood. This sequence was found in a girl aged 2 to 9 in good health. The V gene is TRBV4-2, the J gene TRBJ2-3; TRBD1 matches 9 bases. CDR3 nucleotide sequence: TGTGCCAGCAGCCCCTCAATCGGGACAGGGTTGGATACGCAGTATTTT. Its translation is CASSPSIGTGLDTQYF.